Listed below are T cell receptor beta chains from one sample, sequenced in a study of blood T cell repertoires in COVID-19. Repertoires were generated with immunoSEQ multiplex PCR, while TCRdb's copy carries only in-frame clones and drops some. The data hold more than 250,000 clones, with just over 85% observed a single time. The sample consisted of PBMCs or T cells enriched from blood (not recorded which). Every receptor here comes from a woman under 30 who had recovered from COVID-19. Both conserved end residues are part of each CDR3. Each record gives: V gene, J gene, clone size, CDR3 length, D gene, CDR3 DNA, CDR3 protein. D genes are given only for firm matches. Clone size is given for some rows only: seen once, a few or many times, or a class if the clone is expanded.

>TRBV4-1|TRBJ2-2|-|14|-
TGCGCCAGCAGCCGCGGCAGTAACACCGGGGAGCTGTTTTTT
CASSRGSNTGELFF
>TRBV4-2|TRBJ1-5|-|16|-
TGTGCCAGCAGCCAAGAGGAGGGGATCGTCAATCAGCCCCAGCATTTT
CASSQEEGIVNQPQHF
>TRBV5-1|TRBJ1-1|-|15|TRBD1
TGCGCCAGCAGCCCAGCGGGACAGGGGGTATTTGAAGCTTTCTTT
CASSPAGQGVFEAFF
>TRBV7-2|TRBJ2-7|-|16|TRBD1
TGTGCCAGCAGACAAACCGGGACAGTCTTAACCTACGAGCAGTACTTC
CASRQTGTVLTYEQYF
>TRBV7-9|TRBJ2-4|-|15|-
TGTGCCAGCAGCATAACGACAGGACCAGTAAGCATTCAGTACTTC
CASSITTGPVSIQYF
>TRBV10-2|TRBJ1-5|-|15|TRBD1
TGCGCCAGCAGTGAGTCGCGACAGGGGAATCAGCCCCAGCATTTT
CASSESRQGNQPQHF
>TRBV30|TRBJ1-2|-|12|-
TGTGCCTGGGCTGGGGGGGCGTATGGCTACACCTTC
CAWAGGAYGYTF
>TRBV6-5|TRBJ2-7|-|15|TRBD1
TGTGCCAGCACTCCCAGGACAGGGGGCCTCTACGAGCAGTACTTC
CASTPRTGGLYEQYF
>TRBV5-5|TRBJ2-1|many|13|-
TGTGCCAGCAGCCAGACAGACTACAATGAGCAGTTCTTC
CASSQTDYNEQFF
>TRBV4-1|TRBJ1-1|-|15|TRBD1
TGCGCCAGCAGCCAAGATTGGGACAGCTCCACTGAAGCTTTCTTT
CASSQDWDSSTEAFF
>TRBV10-3|TRBJ1-2|-|13|-
TGTGCCATCAGCATTCCGGGACTCGGCGAATACACCTTC
CAISIPGLGEYTF
>TRBV5-4|TRBJ1-2|-|13|TRBD1
TGTGCCAGCAGCCCCCAGGGGGCACGGGGCTACACCTTC
CASSPQGARGYTF
>TRBV28|TRBJ1-2|-|13|-
TGTGCCAGCAGCCCGGGGGGGAACTATGGCTACACCTTC
CASSPGGNYGYTF
>TRBV18|TRBJ1-4|-|15|TRBD1
TGTGCCAGCTCACCGCGGACAGGGGAGGGTGAAAAACTGTTTTTT
CASSPRTGEGEKLFF
>TRBV5-1|TRBJ1-5|-|13|-
TGCGCCAGCAGCTTGGAGAGGGATCAGCCCCAGCATTTT
CASSLERDQPQHF
>TRBV4-1|TRBJ1-1|-|14|TRBD1
TGCGCCAGCAGCCGACAGGGGACGAACACTGAAGCTTTCTTT
CASSRQGTNTEAFF
>TRBV19|TRBJ1-2|-|15|-
TGTGCCAGTAGTATGGGCCTAACGGGAAACTATGGCTACACCTTC
CASSMGLTGNYGYTF
>TRBV7-2|TRBJ2-2|few|14|-
TGTGCCAGCAGCTTACAGGCTGGAACCGGGGAGCTGTTTTTT
CASSLQAGTGELFF
>TRBV27|TRBJ2-5|-|17|TRBD2
TGTGCCAGCAGTTTAACGGTTGGGCTAGCGGGAGTTGAGACCCAGTACTTC
CASSLTVGLAGVETQYF
>TRBV7-8|TRBJ1-5|-|15|-
TGTGCCAGCAGCCCGAACTCTGTGGGCAATCAGCCCCAGCATTTT
CASSPNSVGNQPQHF
>TRBV5-1|TRBJ2-5|-|13|TRBD2
TGCGCCAGCAGGCGGGGGACCCAAGAGACCCAGTACTTC
CASRRGTQETQYF
>TRBV7-9|TRBJ1-2|few|15|TRBD1
TGTGCCAGCAGCTTAGCACAGGGGTATGTCTATGGCTACACCTTC
CASSLAQGYVYGYTF
>TRBV2|TRBJ1-3|-|15|-
TGTGCCAGCACGACGAGGGCCAGCTCTGGAAACACCATATATTTT
CASTTRASSGNTIYF
>TRBV9|TRBJ2-7|-|16|-
TGTGCCAGCAGCCAATCCGGAGTGAGTGGGAGATACGAGCAGTACTTC
CASSQSGVSGRYEQYF
>TRBV4-1|TRBJ2-3|-|13|-
TGCGCCAGCAGCCAAAGGGGTGAGGATACGCAGTATTTT
CASSQRGEDTQYF
>TRBV7-2|TRBJ2-1|-|12|-
TGTGCCATCCCAGAAGGGGCGAATGAGCAGTTCTTC
CAIPEGANEQFF
>TRBV10-1|TRBJ2-1|-|14|-
TGCGCCAGCACGAGACCGGGGGACTACAATGAGCAGTTCTTC
CASTRPGDYNEQFF
>TRBV18|TRBJ2-1|few|17|TRBD2
TGTGCCAGCTCTCATCGGACTAGCGGGGGGGGCGACAATGAGCAGTTCTTC
CASSHRTSGGGDNEQFF
>TRBV18|TRBJ1-1|-|13|TRBD1
TGTGCCAGCTCGCTCGACAGGGAGGCTGAAGCTTTCTTT
CASSLDREAEAFF
>TRBV2|TRBJ1-6|-|16|TRBD1
TGTGCCAGCAGTGCAGATGGACAGGGTTATAATTCACCCCTCCACTTT
CASSADGQGYNSPLHF
>TRBV9|TRBJ2-5|-|17|TRBD2
TGTGCCAGCAGCGTAGAAGGCAGCGGGAGGGCACAAGAGACCCAGTACTTC
CASSVEGSGRAQETQYF
>TRBV19|TRBJ1-2|few|15|TRBD1
TGTGCCAGTAGGCCCGGGACAGGATTCTCTCAAGGCTACACCTTC
CASRPGTGFSQGYTF
>TRBV20-1|TRBJ2-5|-|11|TRBD2
TGCAGTGCTGGGGGGGGTGAGACCCAGTACTTC
CSAGGGETQYF
>TRBV19|TRBJ2-2|-|14|TRBD1
TGTGCCAGTAGTAACCAGGGGGCGAACGGGGAGCTGTTTTTT
CASSNQGANGELFF
>TRBV18|TRBJ1-5|once|15|-
TGTGCCAGCTCATCAGTGCCCGATAGCAATCAGCCCCAGCATTTT
CASSSVPDSNQPQHF
>TRBV4-1|TRBJ1-6|-|14|-
TGCGCCAGCAGCCCGCCCAGCTATAATTCACCCCTCCACTTT
CASSPPSYNSPLHF
>TRBV2|TRBJ1-2|-|14|-
TGTGCCAGCAAGACAGGATCTGAGAACTATGGCTACACCTTC
CASKTGSENYGYTF
>TRBV29-1|TRBJ1-5|-|11|-
TGCAGCGTTGAAGATCGGCAGGTAGGGCATTTT
CSVEDRQVGHF
>TRBV19|TRBJ1-2|-|13|-
TGTGCCAGTAGTATGAAGGGGAACTATGGCTACACCTTC
CASSMKGNYGYTF
>TRBV20-1|TRBJ2-1|-|17|TRBD1
TGCAGTGCTAGTAGTCTTCCGGGACAGGGGGCGCGAAATGAGCAGTTCTTC
CSASSLPGQGARNEQFF
>TRBV28|TRBJ1-1|-|15|-
TGTGCCAGCACCCTGGTTGTCGGGATGAACACTGAAGCTTTCTTT
CASTLVVGMNTEAFF
>TRBV10-1|TRBJ2-7|-|12|-
TGCGCCAGCAGTAGTACAGGGTACGAGCAGTACTTC
CASSSTGYEQYF
>TRBV11-2|TRBJ2-7|-|14|-
TGTGCCAGCAGCTTTATTACTAGATCGTGGGAGCAGTACTTC
CASSFITRSWEQYF
>TRBV24-1|TRBJ1-4|-|16|TRBD1
TGTGCCACCAGTGCTCGTACCGGGACAGGGAATGAAAAACTGTTTTTT
CATSARTGTGNEKLFF
>TRBV7-3|TRBJ2-3|-|14|TRBD2
TGTGCCAGCAGCCCCGGACTAGCTGTAGATACGCAGTATTTT
CASSPGLAVDTQYF
>TRBV27|TRBJ1-2|-|15|-
TGTGCCAGCAGTTTACAAGGGCGGGGGACTGGTGGCTACACCTTC
CASSLQGRGTGGYTF
>TRBV9|TRBJ2-1|-|18|TRBD2
TGTGCCAGCAGCGTAGAGGCTAGCGGGATCGGATCCTACAATGAGCAGTTCTTC
CASSVEASGIGSYNEQFF
>TRBV7-9|TRBJ2-2|-|13|-
TGTGCCAGCAGCTTAGGGGGCCCCCGGGAGCTGTTTTTT
CASSLGGPRELFF
>TRBV5-1|TRBJ1-1|-|13|TRBD1
TGCGCCAGCAGCGGACAGGAGAACACTGAAGCTTTCTTT
CASSGQENTEAFF
>TRBV28|TRBJ2-7|-|13|TRBD2
TGTGCCAGCGGGGATACGGGAGGCTACGAGCAGTACTTC
CASGDTGGYEQYF